The present TCR beta chain was sequenced within a study of T-cell reconstitution after alpha-beta-depleted transplantation in children. Study-wide findings and caveats: T-cell counts and diversity were attributed mostly to newly produced T cells one year after transplant. There were some patients whose high TCRbeta diversity at day 60 came from surviving recipient T cells and thymic progenitors. Several hundred graft clones that had expanded were reportedly the source of alpha-beta T cells about two months after transplant.

This clonotype was counted many times. Antigen: not known. CDR3 length: 15 amino acids. The germline V gene encodes CDR1 SGHTA and CDR2 FQGNSA. Trimming stripped 3 bases from V and 9 bases from J, with 20 bases between. It was with unique molecular identifiers that the TCRbeta library was prepared. TCRdb recomputed calls from the PCR reads with MiXCR, one row per CDR3 protein. The sample contains around 600,000 distinct CDR3 sequences, 23% of which appear only once. The sample here was PBMCs, mostly from graft donor cells, taken 360 days after TCRalphabeta/CD19-depleted stem cell transplant. The clonotype originates from a boy in the first two years of life who had a stem cell transplant for acute myeloid leukemia, so the T cells may come from the graft donor. The chain is built from TRBV7-2 and TRBJ2-5, with D tentatively TRBD1 or TRBD2 (5 bases each). The CDR3 reads CASSLGVAPASAQYF. The CDR3 DNA reads TGTGCCAGCAGCTTGGGGGTCGCGCCGGCTTCGGCCCAGTACTTC.